These 8 T cell receptor beta chains were sequenced from one sample in a study of PD-1 blockade in classical Hodgkin lymphoma. Each patient experienced a relapse that followed autologous stem cell transplantation, and brentuximab vedotin exposure varied. Generated by immunoSEQ multiplex PCR, the TCRdb table keeps only in-frame clones and is missing some. Here the sample spans 11,000 or so clones, around 72% being singletons. Specimen: peripheral blood mononuclear cells (PBMCs), collected at baseline. The origin of the receptors is a human donor with classical Hodgkin lymphoma.

The J gene is TRBJ2-7, the V gene TRBV5-6, with 11 bases aligning to TRBD1. The V gene end was trimmed by 0 bases and the J gene end by 5 bases; junction bases not matched to a gene: 4. This CDR3 has 15 residues. Germline-derived CDR1 and CDR2 are SGHDT and YYEEEE. In DNA, the CDR3 is TGTGCCAGCAGCTTGGCCGGGACAGGGGGGGACGAGCAGTACTTC. It specifies CASSLAGTGGDEQYF. The variable domain in full, with the rest retrieved from reference TRBV5-6 and TRBJ2-7, is DAGVTQSPTHLIKTRGQQVTLRCSPKSGHDTVSWYQQALGQGPQFIFQYYEEEERQRGNFPDRFSGHQFPNYSSELNVNALLLGDSALYLCASSLAGTGGDEQYFGPGTRLTVT.

The chain links TRBV6-7 to TRBJ2-3; D is ambiguous. TRBV6-7 is placed among ORFs of uncertain function. The CDR3 has 13 residues. Deletions cut 4 bases from V and 3 bases from J, with 8 bases between. The CDR3: CASSLERTDTQYF. Here the CDR3 DNA reads TGTGCCAGCAGTTTGGAACGAACAGATACGCAGTATTTT.

The chain carries TRBV6-5 and TRBJ1-2; D uncertain. The CDR3 runs 14 residues. Germline lookup yields CDR1 MNHEY and CDR2 SVGAGI. V lost 1 base to trimming and J lost 2 bases, with 8 bases between them. The DNA for the CDR3 is TGTGCCAGCAGTTACTTTTCGGGAAACTATGGCTACACCTTC. Protein: CASSYFSGNYGYTF.

The table lists this clone with a few counts. The rearrangement uses TRBV11-3 and TRBJ2-5; D remains ambiguous. CDR1 is SGHNT and CDR2 is YENEEA in the germline V gene. The V end lost 1 base, the J end lost 5 bases, and 8 bases lay between the germline ends. The CDR3 length is 13 residues. The DNA of the CDR3 is TGTGCCAGCAGCTTAGGTCCGACGGAGACCCAGTACTTC. Its protein product is CASSLGPTETQYF.

This chain joins TRBV19 and TRBJ2-7; D gene unclear. Looked up from germline, CDR1 is LNHDA and CDR2 is SQIVND (reference sequence). V was trimmed by 1 base and J by 6 bases, leaving 16 bases between them. The CDR3 sequence is 15 residues long. In DNA form, the CDR3 reads TGTGCCAGTAGTATAGGGGCCAGTCCACAGCTCGAGCAGTACTTC. It is translated as CASSIGASPQLEQYF.

V and J are TRBV19 and TRBJ1-2; 9 bases map to TRBD1. V was clipped by 3 bases and J by 8 bases; unmatched bases: 4. Germline V lookup: CDR1 LNHDA, CDR2 SQIVND (reference sequence). The CDR3 covers 13 residues. The CDR3 DNA follows: TGTGCCAGTAGTATCCGGGACAGGGAAGGCTACACCTTC. As protein: CASSIRDREGYTF.

The genes are TRBV27 and TRBJ2-3; maybe TRBD2 (6 bases). The V gene lost 5 bases and the J gene lost 9 bases, with 12 bases spanning the gap. The CDR3 loop spans 12 amino acids. The germline gives CDR1 MNHEY, CDR2 SMNVEV (reference sequence). CDR3 in DNA: TGTGCCAGCAGTAAACTAGCAGGGACGCAGTATTTT. Translated, it gives CASSKLAGTQYF.

The V gene is TRBV28, the J gene TRBJ1-3, with TRBD1 identical over 9 bases. The germline V gene has CDR1 MDHEN and CDR2 SYDVKM. J was trimmed by 2 bases and V by 5 bases; bases with no gene match: 7. The CDR3 length is 16 residues. CDR3 sequence: CASSAVRDRAGNTIYF. Here the CDR3 DNA reads TGTGCCAGCAGTGCAGTCCGGGACAGGGCTGGAAACACCATATATTTT.